This TCR beta chain emerged from a study of cytomegalovirus exposure and HLA in healthy donors. The CDR3 totals 13 residues. V lost 3 bases, J lost 3 bases, and 3 bases stayed unmatched. Germline V gives CDR1 SGHRS, CDR2 YFSETQ. The study ran its PCR with 60 Vbeta and 13 Jbeta primers. Clones were read by immunoSEQ multiplex PCR, and TCRdb kept only the in-frame ones, dropping some. Of under 200,000 clones in the sample, 62% are singletons; the top ten hold less than 3%. Sequenced material: PBMCs. The receptor comes from a man aged 35 to 55 in good health and CMV-seronegative. The J gene is TRBJ2-7, the V gene TRBV5-1; 7 bases align to TRBD1. CDR3 amino acids: CASSSRQGYEQYF. CDR3 coding DNA: TGCGCCAGCAGCTCCAGACAGGGCTACGAGCAGTACTTC.